A selection of T cell receptor beta chains follows, all from one sample in a study of siplizumab effects on memory and regulatory T cells. Profiled with immunoSEQ multiplex PCR; TCRdb holds only in-frame clones, not every one. Here the sample spans under 140,000 clones, about nine tenths being singletons. Sequenced input: CD4+ T cells sorted from blood. These receptors were taken from a human donor in good health. CDR3s include the opening cysteine and the closing phenylalanine or tryptophan. The D gene is left open where the match is weak.

d_gene: TRBD2
v_gene: TRBV5-4
j_gene: TRBJ2-7
CDR3aa: CASSMGGSGSYEQYF
CDR3nt: TGTGCCAGCAGCATGGGGGGGTCGGGCTCCTACGAGCAGTACTTC

d_gene: -
v_gene: TRBV4-1
j_gene: TRBJ1-1
CDR3aa: CASSLRRFGLTDTEAFF
CDR3nt: TGCGCCAGCAGCCTCCGAAGGTTCGGACTAACGGACACTGAAGCTTTCTTT

d_gene: TRBD2
v_gene: TRBV7-2
j_gene: TRBJ2-1
CDR3aa: CASSLFHGRVYNEQFF
CDR3nt: TGTGCCAGCAGCTTGTTCCACGGGAGGGTCTACAATGAGCAGTTCTTC

d_gene: -
v_gene: TRBV12-1
j_gene: TRBJ2-7
CDR3aa: CASSSPLEQYF
CDR3nt: TGTGCCAGCAGCTCCCCTTTGGAGCAGTACTTC

d_gene: -
v_gene: TRBV19
j_gene: TRBJ1-1
CDR3aa: CASSIDGGGTEAFF
CDR3nt: TGTGCCAGTAGTATAGACGGCGGGGGGACTGAAGCTTTCTTT

d_gene: TRBD2
v_gene: TRBV6-1
j_gene: TRBJ2-4
CDR3aa: CASSVLLAGGPGKSKNIQYF
CDR3nt: TGTGCCAGCAGTGTGTTACTAGCGGGGGGGCCGGGAAAAAGCAAAAACATTCAGTACTTC

d_gene: TRBD1
v_gene: TRBV19
j_gene: TRBJ2-7
CDR3aa: CASSIEGGVYEQYF
CDR3nt: TGTGCCAGTAGTATCGAAGGGGGCGTCTACGAGCAGTACTTC

d_gene: TRBD1
v_gene: TRBV27
j_gene: TRBJ1-2
CDR3aa: CASSPGQNYGYTF
CDR3nt: TGTGCCAGCAGTCCGGGACAGAACTATGGCTACACCTTC

d_gene: -
v_gene: TRBV6-1
j_gene: TRBJ1-1
CDR3aa: CASSAGRGIRTEAFF
CDR3nt: TGTGCCAGCAGTGCCGGACGGGGTATAAGAACTGAAGCTTTCTTT

d_gene: TRBD1
v_gene: TRBV6-5
j_gene: TRBJ2-2
CDR3aa: CASRQDRGTGELFF
CDR3nt: TGTGCCAGCAGGCAGGACAGGGGGACCGGGGAGCTGTTTTTT

d_gene: -
v_gene: TRBV5-6
j_gene: TRBJ2-7
CDR3aa: CASGARDNEQYF
CDR3nt: TGTGCCAGCGGCGCCAGGGACAACGAGCAGTACTTC

d_gene: TRBD1
v_gene: TRBV27
j_gene: TRBJ2-5
CDR3aa: CASGPNRQGPAAPAGTQYF
CDR3nt: TGTGCCAGCGGCCCAAATCGACAGGGGCCGGCCGCGCCGGCAGGGACCCAGTACTTC

d_gene: -
v_gene: TRBV29-1
j_gene: TRBJ1-1
CDR3aa: CSVRRDILEAFF
CDR3nt: TGCAGCGTGCGAAGGGACATACTCGAAGCTTTCTTT

d_gene: TRBD1
v_gene: TRBV11-3
j_gene: TRBJ2-5
CDR3aa: CASSSRQGSETQYF
CDR3nt: TGTGCCAGCAGCTCGAGACAGGGGTCGGAGACCCAGTACTTC

d_gene: TRBD1
v_gene: TRBV5-1
j_gene: TRBJ1-3
CDR3aa: CASSLEGAFGNTIYF
CDR3nt: TGCGCCAGCAGCTTGGAGGGGGCTTTTGGAAACACCATATATTTT

d_gene: -
v_gene: TRBV19
j_gene: TRBJ1-5
CDR3aa: CASRWGAGNQPQHF
CDR3nt: TGTGCCAGTAGGTGGGGGGCGGGCAATCAGCCCCAGCATTTT

d_gene: -
v_gene: TRBV6-1
j_gene: TRBJ1-5
CDR3aa: CASISTNNQPQHF
CDR3nt: TGTGCCAGCATCAGCACTAACAATCAGCCCCAGCATTTT